This TCR beta chain was sequenced for a study of cytomegalovirus exposure and HLA in healthy donors. Study observations and caveats: A later analysis associated approximately 17,000 TCR beta sequences with HLA alleles at a 0.05 false discovery rate. Among immune exposure information, only CMV serostatus was available. It was reported that TCR beta sequences correctly inferred the HLA-A and HLA-B alleles for most subjects. The classifier reportedly diagnosed cytomegalovirus status with high specificity and sensitivity.

The CDR3 is made up of 15 amino acids. Germline V gene sequence: CDR1 MNHNY, CDR2 SVGAGI (reference sequence). The V and J ends lost 2 bases and 1 base respectively, with 6 bases between them. PCR used 60 Vbeta primers and 13 Jbeta primers. Using immunoSEQ multiplex PCR, the repertoire was profiled, and TCRdb retains in-frame clones only, with some absent. The table includes roughly 250,000 clones, approximately 84% detected once. On this clone: Its antigen is still unknown.

Source material: PBMCs. V is TRBV6-6 and J is TRBJ2-6; no definite D call. The receptor was derived from a woman in her thirties or forties in good health and CMV-seropositive. CDR3: CASSYTGSGANVLTF. In DNA, the CDR3 is TGTGCCAGCAGTTACACGGGTTCTGGGGCCAACGTCCTGACTTTC.